This T cell receptor beta chain appears in the sequencing data of a study of T cell responses to AZD1222 COVID-19 vaccine. General observations from the study: Spike was spanned by vaccine-associated CD4 TCRs, with dominance at 160-218 and 743-854. Targeting of unmutated variant regions was reportedly seen in nearly half of spike-specific TCRs. The donors showed a predominance of white British ancestry and of females, with possible underestimation of clonal diversity. Only a handful of AZD1222 recipients, several in all, had baseline seropositivity.

Only in-frame clones appear in the TCRdb table, and some are missing; sequencing was by immunoSEQ multiplex PCR. The repertoire holds 45,000 to 65,000 clones, approximately 89% seen once, with under 15% in the top ten. This clone appeared a single time. The antigen remains undetermined. The CDR3 consists of 13 residues. Germline V gene data show CDR1 as KGHSH and CDR2 as LQKENI. Trimming removed 4 bases from V and 4 bases from J, with 10 bases in between. This chain links TRBV18 with TRBJ1-1; D unresolved. The receptor's source is an adult in good health. Sequencing used peripheral blood, obtained on day 0 of AZD1222 vaccination. As DNA, the CDR3 is TGTGCCAGCTCACGTAAGGACCTCACTGAAGCTTTCTTT. This encodes CASSRKDLTEAFF.